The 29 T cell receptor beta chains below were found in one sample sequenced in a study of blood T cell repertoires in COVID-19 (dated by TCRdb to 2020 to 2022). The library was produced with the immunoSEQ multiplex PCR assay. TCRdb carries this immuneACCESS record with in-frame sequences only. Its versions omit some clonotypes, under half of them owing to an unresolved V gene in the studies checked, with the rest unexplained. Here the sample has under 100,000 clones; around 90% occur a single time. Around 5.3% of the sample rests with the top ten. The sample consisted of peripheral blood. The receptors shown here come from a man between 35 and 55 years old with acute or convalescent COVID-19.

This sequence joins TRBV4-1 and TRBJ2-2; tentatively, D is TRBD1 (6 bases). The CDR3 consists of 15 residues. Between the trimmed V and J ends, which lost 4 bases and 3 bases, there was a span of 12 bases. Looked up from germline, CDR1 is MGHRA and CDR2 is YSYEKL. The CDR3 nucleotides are TGCGCCAGCAGCCCCCGGGACACCGACACCGGGGAGCTGTTTTTT. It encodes CASSPRDTDTGELFF.

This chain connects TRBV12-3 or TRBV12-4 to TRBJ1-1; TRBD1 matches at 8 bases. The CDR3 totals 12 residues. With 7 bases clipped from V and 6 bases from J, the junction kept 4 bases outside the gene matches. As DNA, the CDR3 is TGTGCCAGCAACCAGGGGGCCTCTGAAGCTTTCTTT. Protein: CASNQGASEAFF.

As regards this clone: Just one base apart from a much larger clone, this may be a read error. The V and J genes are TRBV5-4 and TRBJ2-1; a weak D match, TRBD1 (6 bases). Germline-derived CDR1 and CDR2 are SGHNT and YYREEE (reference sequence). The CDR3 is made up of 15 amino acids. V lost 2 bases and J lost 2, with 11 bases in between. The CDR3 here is CASSLSTGTYNEQFF. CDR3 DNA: TGTGCCAGCAGCTTATCTACAGGGACCTACAATGAGCAGTTCTTC.

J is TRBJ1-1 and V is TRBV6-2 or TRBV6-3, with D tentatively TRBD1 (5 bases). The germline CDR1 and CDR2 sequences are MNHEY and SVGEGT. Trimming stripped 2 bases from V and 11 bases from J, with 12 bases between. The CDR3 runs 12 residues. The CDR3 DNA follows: TGTGCCAGCAGTTACGTGGCGGGGGAGGCTTTCTTT. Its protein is CASSYVAGEAFF.

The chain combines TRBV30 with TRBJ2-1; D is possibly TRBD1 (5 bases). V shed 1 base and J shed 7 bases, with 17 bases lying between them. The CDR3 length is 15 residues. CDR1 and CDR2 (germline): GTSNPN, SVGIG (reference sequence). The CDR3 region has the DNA TGTGCCTGGAGTGCCCTTACAGGCCTCGGGAATGAGCAGTTCTTC. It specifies CAWSALTGLGNEQFF.

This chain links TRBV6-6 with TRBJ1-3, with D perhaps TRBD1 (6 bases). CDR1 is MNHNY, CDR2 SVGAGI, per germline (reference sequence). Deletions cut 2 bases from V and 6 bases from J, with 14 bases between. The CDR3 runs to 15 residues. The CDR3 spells CASSYAKQGENTIYF. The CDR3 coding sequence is TGTGCCAGCAGTTACGCGAAACAGGGAGAAAACACCATATATTTT.

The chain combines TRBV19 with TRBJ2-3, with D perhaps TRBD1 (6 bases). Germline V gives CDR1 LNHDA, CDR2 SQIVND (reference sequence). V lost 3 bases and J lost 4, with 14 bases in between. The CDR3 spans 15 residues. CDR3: CASSIKGVGPDTQYF. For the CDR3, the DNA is TGTGCCAGTAGTATTAAGGGGGTGGGCCCAGATACGCAGTATTTT.

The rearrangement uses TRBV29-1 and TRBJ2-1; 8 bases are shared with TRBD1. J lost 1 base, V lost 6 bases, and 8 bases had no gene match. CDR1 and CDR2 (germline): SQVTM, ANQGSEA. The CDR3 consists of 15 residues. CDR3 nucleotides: TGCAGCGTCGACCGGGACAGGTGGTCCTACAATGAGCAGTTCTTC. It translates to CSVDRDRWSYNEQFF.

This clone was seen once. The CDR3 nucleotides read TGTGCCACCAGCAGTGGGCTTCGAAACACCGGGGAGCTGTTTTTT. This codes for CATSSGLRNTGELFF. V usage is TRBV15 and J usage is TRBJ2-2; D remains ambiguous. The CDR3 contains 15 residues. V lost 3 bases to trimming and J lost 2 bases, with 10 bases between them. The germline V gene has CDR1 LNHNV and CDR2 YYDKDF (reference sequence).

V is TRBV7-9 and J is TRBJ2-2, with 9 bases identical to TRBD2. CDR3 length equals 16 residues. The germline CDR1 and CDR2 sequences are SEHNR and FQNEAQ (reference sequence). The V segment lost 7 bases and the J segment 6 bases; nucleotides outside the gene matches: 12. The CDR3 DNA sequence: TGTGCCAGCACCGATCGGCCTGCGGGGGGGCCCGGGGAGCTGTTTTTT. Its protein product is CASTDRPAGGPGELFF.

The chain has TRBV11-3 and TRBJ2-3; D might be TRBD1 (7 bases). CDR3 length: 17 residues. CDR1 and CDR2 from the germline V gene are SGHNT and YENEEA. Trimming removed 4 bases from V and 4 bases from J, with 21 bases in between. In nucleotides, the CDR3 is TGTGCCAGCAGCTCAGGGGGAGGCAGGGCTCGTGCAGATACGCAGTATTTT. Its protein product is CASSSGGGRARADTQYF.

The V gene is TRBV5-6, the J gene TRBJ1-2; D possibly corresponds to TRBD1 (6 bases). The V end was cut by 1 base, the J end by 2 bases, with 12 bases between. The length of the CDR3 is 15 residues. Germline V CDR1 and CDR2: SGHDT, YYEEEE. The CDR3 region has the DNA TGTGCCAGCAGCTTGTTGGCAGGGGAAAACTATGGCTACACCTTC. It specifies CASSLLAGENYGYTF.

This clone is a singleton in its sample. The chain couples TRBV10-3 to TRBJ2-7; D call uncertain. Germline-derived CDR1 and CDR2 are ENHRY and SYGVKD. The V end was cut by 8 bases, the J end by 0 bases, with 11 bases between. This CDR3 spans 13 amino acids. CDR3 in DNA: TGTGCCATCCGAGCGAGGAGCTCCTACGAGCAGTACTTC. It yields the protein CAIRARSSYEQYF.

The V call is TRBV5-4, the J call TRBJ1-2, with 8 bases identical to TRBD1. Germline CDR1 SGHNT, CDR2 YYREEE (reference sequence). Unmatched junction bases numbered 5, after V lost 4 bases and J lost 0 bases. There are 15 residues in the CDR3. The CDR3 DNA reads TGTGCCAGCAGCCCAGGGACAGGCCCTAACTATGGCTACACCTTC. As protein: CASSPGTGPNYGYTF.

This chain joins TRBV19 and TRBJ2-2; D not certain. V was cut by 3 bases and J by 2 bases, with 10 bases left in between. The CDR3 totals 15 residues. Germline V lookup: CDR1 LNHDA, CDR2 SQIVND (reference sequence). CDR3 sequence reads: CASSIIRRNTGELFF. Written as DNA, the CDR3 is TGTGCCAGTAGTATCATCCGCAGAAACACCGGGGAGCTGTTTTTT.

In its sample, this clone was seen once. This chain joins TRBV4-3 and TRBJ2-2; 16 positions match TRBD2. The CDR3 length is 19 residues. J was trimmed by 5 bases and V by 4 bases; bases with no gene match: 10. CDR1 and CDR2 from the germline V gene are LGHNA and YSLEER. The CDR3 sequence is CASSPSGLAGGLETGELFF. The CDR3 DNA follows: TGCGCCAGCAGCCCCTCGGGACTAGCGGGGGGGCTAGAGACCGGGGAGCTGTTTTTT.

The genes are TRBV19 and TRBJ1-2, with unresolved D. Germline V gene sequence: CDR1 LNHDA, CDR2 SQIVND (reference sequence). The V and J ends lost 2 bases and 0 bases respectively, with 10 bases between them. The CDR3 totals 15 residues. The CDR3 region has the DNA TGTGCCAGTAGTATACCGTCCGGGACTAACTATGGCTACACCTTC. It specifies CASSIPSGTNYGYTF.

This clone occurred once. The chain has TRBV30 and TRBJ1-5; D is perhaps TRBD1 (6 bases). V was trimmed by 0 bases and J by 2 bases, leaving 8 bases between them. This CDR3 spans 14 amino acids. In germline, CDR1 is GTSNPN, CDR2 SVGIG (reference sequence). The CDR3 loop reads CAWSVQGRNQPQHF. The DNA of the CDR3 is TGTGCCTGGAGTGTACAGGGCCGCAATCAGCCCCAGCATTTT.

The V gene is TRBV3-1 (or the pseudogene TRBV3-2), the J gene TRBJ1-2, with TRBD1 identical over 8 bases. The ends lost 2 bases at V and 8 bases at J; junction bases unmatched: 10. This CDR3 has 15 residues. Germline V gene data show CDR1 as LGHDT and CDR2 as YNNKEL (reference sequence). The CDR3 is CASSQNPRGPEGYTF. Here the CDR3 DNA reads TGTGCCAGCAGCCAAAACCCCAGGGGGCCCGAAGGCTACACCTTC.

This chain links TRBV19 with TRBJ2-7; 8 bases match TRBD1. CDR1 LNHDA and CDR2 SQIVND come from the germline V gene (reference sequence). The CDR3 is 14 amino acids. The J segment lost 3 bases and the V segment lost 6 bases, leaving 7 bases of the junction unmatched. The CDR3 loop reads CASRPTGTGYEQYF. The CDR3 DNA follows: TGTGCCAGTAGACCCACCGGGACAGGCTACGAGCAGTACTTC.

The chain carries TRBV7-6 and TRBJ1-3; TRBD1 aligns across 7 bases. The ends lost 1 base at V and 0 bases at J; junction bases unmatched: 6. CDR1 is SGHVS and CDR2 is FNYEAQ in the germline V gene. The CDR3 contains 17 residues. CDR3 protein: CASSLGRGPSSGNTIYF. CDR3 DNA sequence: TGTGCCAGCAGCTTAGGAAGGGGGCCCAGCTCTGGAAACACCATATATTTT.

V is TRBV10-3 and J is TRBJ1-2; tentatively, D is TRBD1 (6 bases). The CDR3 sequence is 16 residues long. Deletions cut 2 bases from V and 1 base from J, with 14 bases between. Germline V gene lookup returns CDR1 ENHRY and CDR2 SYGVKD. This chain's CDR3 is CAISEGQSLINYGYTF. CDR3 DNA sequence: TGTGCCATCAGTGAGGGACAGAGTTTGATTAACTATGGCTACACCTTC.

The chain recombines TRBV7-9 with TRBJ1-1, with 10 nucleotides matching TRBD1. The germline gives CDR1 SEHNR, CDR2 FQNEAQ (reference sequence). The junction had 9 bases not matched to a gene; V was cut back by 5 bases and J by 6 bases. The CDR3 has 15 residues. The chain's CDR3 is CASSRPGQGMAEAFF. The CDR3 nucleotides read TGTGCCAGCAGCCGACCGGGACAGGGGATGGCTGAAGCTTTCTTT.

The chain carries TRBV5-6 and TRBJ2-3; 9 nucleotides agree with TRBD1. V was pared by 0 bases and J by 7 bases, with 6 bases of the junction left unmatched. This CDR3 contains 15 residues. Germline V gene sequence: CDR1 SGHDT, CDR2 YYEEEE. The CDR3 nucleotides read TGTGCCAGCAGCTTGGGTGGGACAGGGTTTAATACGCAGTATTTT. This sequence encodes CASSLGGTGFNTQYF. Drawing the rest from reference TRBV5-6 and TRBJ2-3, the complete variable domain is DAGVTQSPTHLIKTRGQQVTLRCSPKSGHDTVSWYQQALGQGPQFIFQYYEEEERQRGNFPDRFSGHQFPNYSSELNVNALLLGDSALYLCASSLGGTGFNTQYFGPGTRLTVL.

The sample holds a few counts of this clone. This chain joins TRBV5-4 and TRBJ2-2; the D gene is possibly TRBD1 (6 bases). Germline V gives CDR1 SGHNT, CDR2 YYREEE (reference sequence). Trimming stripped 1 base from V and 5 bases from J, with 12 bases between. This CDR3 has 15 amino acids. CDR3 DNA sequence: TGTGCCAGCAGCTTGTTTGCCAGGGGAACCGGGGAGCTGTTTTTT. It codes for CASSLFARGTGELFF.

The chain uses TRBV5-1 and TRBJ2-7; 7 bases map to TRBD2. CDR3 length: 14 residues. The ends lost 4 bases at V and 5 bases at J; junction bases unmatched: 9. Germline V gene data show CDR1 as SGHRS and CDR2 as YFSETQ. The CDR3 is CASSLEGGRNEQYF. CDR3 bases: TGCGCCAGCAGCCTAGAGGGAGGGAGAAACGAGCAGTACTTC.

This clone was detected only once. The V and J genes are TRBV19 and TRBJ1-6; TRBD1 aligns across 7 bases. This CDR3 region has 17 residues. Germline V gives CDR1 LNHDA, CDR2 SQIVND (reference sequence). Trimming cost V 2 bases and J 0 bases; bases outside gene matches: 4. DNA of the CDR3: TGTGCCAGTAGTATACGACAGGGAAGCTCCTATAATTCACCCCTCCACTTT. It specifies CASSIRQGSSYNSPLHF.

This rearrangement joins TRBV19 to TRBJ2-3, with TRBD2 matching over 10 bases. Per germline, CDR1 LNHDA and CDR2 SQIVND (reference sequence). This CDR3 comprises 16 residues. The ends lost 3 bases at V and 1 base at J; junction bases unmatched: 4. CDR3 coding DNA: TGTGCCAGTAGTATCACCCTAGCGGGGGGCACAGATACGCAGTATTTT. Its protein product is CASSITLAGGTDTQYF. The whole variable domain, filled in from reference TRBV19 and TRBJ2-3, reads DGGITQSPKYLFRKEGQNVTLSCEQNLNHDAMYWYRQDPGQGLRLIYYSQIVNDFQKGDIAEGYSVSREKKESFPLTVTSAQKNPTAFYLCASSITLAGGTDTQYFGPGTRLTVL.

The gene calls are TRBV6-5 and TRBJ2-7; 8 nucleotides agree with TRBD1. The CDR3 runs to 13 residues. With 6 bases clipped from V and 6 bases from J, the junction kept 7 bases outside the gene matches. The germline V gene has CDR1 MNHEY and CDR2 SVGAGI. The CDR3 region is CASRRTGNAEQYF. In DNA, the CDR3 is TGTGCCAGCAGAAGGACAGGGAATGCCGAGCAGTACTTC.